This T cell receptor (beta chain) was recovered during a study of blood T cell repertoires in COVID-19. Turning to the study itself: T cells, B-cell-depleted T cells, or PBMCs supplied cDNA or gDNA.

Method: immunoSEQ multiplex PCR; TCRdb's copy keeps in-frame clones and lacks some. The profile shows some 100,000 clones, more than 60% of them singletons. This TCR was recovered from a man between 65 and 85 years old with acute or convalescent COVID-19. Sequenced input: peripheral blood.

The DNA of the CDR3 is TGTGCCACCAGTGATGGCGGACAGGGATACACCGGGGAGCTGTTTTTT. Amino acids: CATSDGGQGYTGELFF. The chain carries TRBV24-1 and TRBJ2-2; 8 nucleotides line up with TRBD1. The CDR3 consists of 16 residues. After removal of 3 bases from V and 3 bases from J, the junction contained 5 bases not matched to a gene. Looked up from germline, CDR1 is KGHDR and CDR2 is SFDVKD.